Following are 13 T cell receptor beta chains from one sample sequenced in a study of shared clonotypes between healthy human individuals. The data were produced by immunoSEQ multiplex PCR, yet TCRdb's version contains in-frame clones alone and is incomplete. The sample shows about 2 million clones, about 95% of them seen only once. CD8 cells classed as naive were CD45RO-negative and positively selected for CCR7, excluding terminally differentiated effector memory CD45RA+ cells. Sequenced sample: naive CD8+ T cells sorted from blood. These receptors were obtained from a young man in good health.

Note on this clone: The same CDR3 also results from other DNA sequences found in this sample. The genes are TRBV27 and TRBJ2-3; D unclear. Trimming removed 2 bases from V and 5 bases from J, with 8 bases in between. CDR1 is MNHEY and CDR2 is SMNVEV in the germline V gene (reference sequence). The CDR3 sequence is 13 residues long. The CDR3 coding sequence is TGTGCCAGCAGTTTAATCGGTGGAGATACGCAGTATTTT. Encoded protein: CASSLIGGDTQYF.

The chain couples TRBV4-1 to TRBJ1-2; a weak D match, TRBD1 (5 bases). Germline CDR1 reads MGHRA; CDR2 reads YSYEKL. V was clipped by 2 bases and J by 2 bases, with 18 bases between them. CDR3 length: 17 residues. The CDR3 protein is CASSQLGGTPVNYGYTF. The CDR3 region has the DNA TGCGCCAGCAGCCAACTGGGGGGGACCCCGGTCAACTATGGCTACACCTTC.

The chain uses TRBV11-2 and TRBJ2-1; tentative D call: TRBD1 (5 bases). The CDR3 totals 15 residues. The V end lost 4 bases, the J end lost 0 bases, and 10 bases lay between the germline ends. Germline V lookup: CDR1 SGHAT, CDR2 FQNNGV. CDR3 bases: TGTGCCAGCAGCTATGGACAAGGCTCCTACAATGAGCAGTTCTTC. It specifies CASSYGQGSYNEQFF.

The J gene is TRBJ2-7, the V gene TRBV7-6; D remains ambiguous. This CDR3 region has 16 residues. Germline-derived CDR1 and CDR2 are SGHVS and FNYEAQ. The V and J ends lost 5 bases and 0 bases respectively, with 17 bases between them. The CDR3 nucleotides read TGTGCCAGCAGCCCCCTCTTTCTCGCGTACTCCTACGAGCAGTACTTC. Protein product: CASSPLFLAYSYEQYF.

The chain joins TRBV13 to TRBJ2-1; 8 bases are a match to TRBD2. The junction had 6 bases not matched to a gene; V was cut back by 4 bases and J by 4 bases. The CDR3 spans 15 residues. Germline-derived CDR1 and CDR2 are PRHDT and FYEKMQ (reference sequence). CDR3 sequence: CASSWGGGLYNEQFF. The CDR3 coding sequence is TGTGCCAGCAGCTGGGGCGGGGGGCTATACAATGAGCAGTTCTTC.

The V call is TRBV7-8, the J call TRBJ1-2; tentative D call: TRBD1 (5 bases). The CDR3 extends over 16 amino acids. Trimming took 1 base from V and 4 from J, leaving 16 bases between them. Germline V gene lookup returns CDR1 SGHVS and CDR2 FQNEAQ. Written as DNA, the CDR3 is TGTGCCAGCAGCTTAGTGCCCAGGGCGGGCATCTATGGCTACACCTTC. Protein: CASSLVPRAGIYGYTF.

This clone was observed once. This chain uses TRBV19 with TRBJ1-1; 10 nucleotides align to TRBD1. The CDR3 spans 16 residues. The junction had 7 bases not matched to a gene; V was cut back by 6 bases and J by 0 bases. Germline V gives CDR1 LNHDA, CDR2 SQIVND (reference sequence). CDR3 coding DNA: TGTGCCAGTAGCCTAGGGACAGGGGTTTTGAACACTGAAGCTTTCTTT. Its protein product is CASSLGTGVLNTEAFF.

The rearrangement uses TRBV18 and TRBJ1-1; D gene ambiguous. The CDR3 sequence is 14 residues long. Germline V gives CDR1 KGHSH, CDR2 LQKENI. Deletions cut 0 bases from V and 4 bases from J, with 9 bases between. CDR3 sequence (DNA): TGTGCCAGCTCACCACCAAGTCAATCCACTGAAGCTTTCTTT. This codes for CASSPPSQSTEAFF.

The J gene is TRBJ1-4, the V gene TRBV27; D is unresolved. Per germline, CDR1 MNHEY and CDR2 SMNVEV (reference sequence). Between the trimmed V and J ends, which lost 6 bases and 0 bases, there was a span of 8 bases. The CDR3 runs to 14 residues. CDR3 DNA: TGTGCCAGCAGGGTTTCAGCAACTAATGAAAAACTGTTTTTT. This codes for CASRVSATNEKLFF. The full variable domain, with the rest looked up from reference TRBV27 and TRBJ1-4, is EAQVTQNPRYLITVTGKKLTVTCSQNMNHEYMSWYRQDPGLGLRQIYYSMNVEVTDKGDVPEGYKVSRKEKRNFPLILESPSPNQTSLYFCASRVSATNEKLFFGSGTQLSVL.

The chain couples TRBV11-2 to TRBJ2-7; 11 bases agree with TRBD2. With V trimmed by 1 base and J by 6 bases, 5 bases remained unmatched. Germline CDR1 SGHAT, CDR2 FQNNGV. The CDR3 has 15 residues. The CDR3 coding sequence is TGTGCCAGCAGCTTAGTAGCGGGGGGGCCTCCCGAGCAGTACTTC. Protein: CASSLVAGGPPEQYF.

This sequence joins TRBV5-6 and TRBJ2-1; a possible D gene is TRBD2 (6 bases). The CDR3 sequence is 16 residues long. CDR1 is SGHDT, CDR2 YYEEEE, per germline. V was clipped by 5 bases and J by 2 bases, with 17 bases between them. The CDR3 coding sequence is TGTGCCAGCAGTCCGTGGGACGGGGGACCCTACAATGAGCAGTTCTTC. Its translation: CASSPWDGGPYNEQFF.

The chain employs TRBV19 and TRBJ2-1; D may be TRBD1 or TRBD2 (5 bases each). The CDR3 consists of 15 residues. Germline loops: CDR1 LNHDA, CDR2 SQIVND (reference sequence). V dropped 7 bases and J dropped 8 bases, with 21 bases sitting between them. The CDR3 sequence: CASTFSPGRQDEQFF. CDR3 DNA: TGTGCCAGTACCTTCTCTCCGGGACGGCAGGATGAGCAGTTCTTC.

The genes are TRBV9 and TRBJ2-7; no firm D call. The germline V and J ends were trimmed by 4 bases and 3 bases, with 11 bases remaining between them. Germline CDR1 and CDR2: SGDLS and YYNGEE. The CDR3 is 13 residues long. CDR3 sequence reads: CASSPSPGYEQYF. The CDR3, as DNA: TGTGCCAGCAGCCCGAGTCCGGGCTACGAGCAGTACTTC. The entire variable domain, with the rest obtained from reference TRBV9 and TRBJ2-7, is as follows: DSGVTQTPKHLITATGQRVTLRCSPRSGDLSVYWYQQSLDQGLQFLIQYYNGEERAKGNILERFSAQQFPDLHSELNLSSLELGDSALYFCASSPSPGYEQYFGPGTRLTVT.